This TCR beta chain was found in a study of OX40 agonist ivuxolimab in advanced cancers. Study-level results: Also present in some nonresponders was a low level of normalized T-cell clonal expansion. Doses of 0.1 to 3.0 mg/kg were accompanied by clonal expansion of CD4+ and CD8+ blood T cells by week 6.

Sequencing was performed with immunoSEQ multiplex PCR; in TCRdb, only in-frame clones are kept and a portion is missing. The sample has 25,000 to 35,000 clones, about 80% seen once. The CDR3 covers 13 residues. Trimming stripped 8 bases from V and 8 bases from J, with 15 bases between. Germline lookup yields CDR1 SNHLY and CDR2 FYNNEI. A word on this clone: Its antigen is currently unknown.

Source: CD4+ or CD8+ T cells sorted from blood, taken in a trial of the OX40 agonist ivuxolimab. This receptor was identified in an adult with an advanced solid tumor such as melanoma, head and neck, liver or kidney cancer. This chain joins TRBV2 and TRBJ1-4; a weak D match, TRBD1 (6 bases). CDR3: CASSGQPNEKLFF. The CDR3 bases are TGTGCCAGCTCTGGACAGCCAAACGAAAAACTGTTTTTT.